This T cell receptor beta chain is from a study of blood T cell repertoires in COVID-19. Study-wide context: Samples of COVID-19 (acute and convalescent) were obtained from the United States, Italy and Spain. In each case, the material was cDNA or gDNA derived from T cells, B-cell-depleted T cells, or PBMCs.

The CDR3 is made up of 14 amino acids. Per the germline V gene, CDR1 is KGHSH and CDR2 is LQKENI. V lost 3 bases and J lost 4, with 12 bases in between. As originally analysed: Amplification from reference gene primers served as the basis for estimated nucleated cell counts. Measured with immunoSEQ multiplex PCR; TCRdb has only the in-frame clones, and not every one. The DNA was the basis for D and trimming; V, J and clone size are from that table. The table records 140,000 or so clones, 85% to 90% of them present only once. The sample was peripheral blood. The chain links TRBV18 to TRBJ2-5; no reliable D call. The clonotype was recovered from a woman aged 45 to 65 with active or convalescent COVID-19. This CDR3 is CASSPPVTAETQYF. CDR3 sequence (DNA): TGTGCCAGCTCACCTCCGGTTACAGCAGAGACCCAGTACTTC. Looking up the rest from reference TRBV18 and TRBJ2-5 gives the full variable domain: NAGVMQNPRHLVRRRGQEARLRCSPMKGHSHVYWYRQLPEEGLKFMVYLQKENIIDESGMPKERFSAEFPKEGPSILRIQQVVRGDSAAYFCASSPPVTAETQYFGPGTRLLVL.